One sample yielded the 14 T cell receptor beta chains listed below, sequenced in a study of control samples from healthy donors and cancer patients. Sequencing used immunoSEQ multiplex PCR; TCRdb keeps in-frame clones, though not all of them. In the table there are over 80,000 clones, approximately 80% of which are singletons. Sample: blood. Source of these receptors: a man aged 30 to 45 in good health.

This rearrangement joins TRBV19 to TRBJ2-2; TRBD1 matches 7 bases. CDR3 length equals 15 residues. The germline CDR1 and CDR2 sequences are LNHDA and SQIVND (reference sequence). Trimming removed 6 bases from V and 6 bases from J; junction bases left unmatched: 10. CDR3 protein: CASRSRQGLPGELFF. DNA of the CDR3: TGTGCCAGTAGGTCCCGACAGGGATTGCCCGGGGAGCTGTTTTTT.

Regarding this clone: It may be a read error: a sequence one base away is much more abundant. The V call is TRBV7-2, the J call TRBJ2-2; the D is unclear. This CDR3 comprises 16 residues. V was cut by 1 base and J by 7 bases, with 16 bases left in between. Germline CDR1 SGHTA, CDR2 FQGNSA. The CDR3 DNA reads TGTACCAGCAGCTTAGTTCCCGGCCTAGTGGGCGGGGAGCTGTTTTTT. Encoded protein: CTSSLVPGLVGGELFF.

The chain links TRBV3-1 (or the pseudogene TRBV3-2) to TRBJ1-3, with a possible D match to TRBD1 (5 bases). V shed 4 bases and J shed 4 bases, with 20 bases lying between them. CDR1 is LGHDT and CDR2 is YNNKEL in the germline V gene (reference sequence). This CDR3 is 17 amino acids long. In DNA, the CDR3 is TGTGCCAGCAGCCGACTAAAGTGGGGGAGGGCAGGAAACACCATATATTTT. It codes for CASSRLKWGRAGNTIYF.

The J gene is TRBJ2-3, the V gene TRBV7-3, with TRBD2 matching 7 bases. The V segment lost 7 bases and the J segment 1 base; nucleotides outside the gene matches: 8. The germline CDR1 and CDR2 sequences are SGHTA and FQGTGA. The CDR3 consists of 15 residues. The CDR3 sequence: CASITSGVGTDTQYF. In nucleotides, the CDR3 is TGTGCCAGCATCACCAGCGGGGTTGGCACAGATACGCAGTATTTT. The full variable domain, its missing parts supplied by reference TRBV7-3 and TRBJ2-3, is GAGVSQTPSNKVTEKGKYVELRCDPISGHTALYWYRQSLGQGPEFLIYFQGTGAADDSGLPNDRFFAVRPEGSVSTLKIQRTERGDSAVYLCASITSGVGTDTQYFGPGTRLTVL.

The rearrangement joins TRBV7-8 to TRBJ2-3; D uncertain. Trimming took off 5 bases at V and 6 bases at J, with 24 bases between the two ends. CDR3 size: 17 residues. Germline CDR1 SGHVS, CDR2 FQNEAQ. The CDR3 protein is CASSPVVDQMRGDTQYF. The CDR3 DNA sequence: TGTGCCAGCAGCCCAGTCGTTGACCAAATGCGTGGGGATACGCAGTATTTT.

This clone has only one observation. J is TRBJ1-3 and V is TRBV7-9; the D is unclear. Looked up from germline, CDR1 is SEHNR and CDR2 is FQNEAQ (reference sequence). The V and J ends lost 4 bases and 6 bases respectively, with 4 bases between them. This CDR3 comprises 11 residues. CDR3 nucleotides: TGTGCCAGCAGCTCCCAAAACACCATATATTTT. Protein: CASSSQNTIYF.

CDR3 in amino acids: CASRPDRAYTEAFF. CDR3 nucleotide sequence: TGTGCCAGCAGACCAGACAGGGCCTACACTGAAGCTTTCTTT. V is TRBV5-4 and J is TRBJ1-1; TRBD1 matches at 7 bases. The trim removed 5 bases at V and 3 bases at J, leaving 7 bases unmatched. The germline gives CDR1 SGHNT, CDR2 YYREEE (reference sequence). The CDR3 totals 14 residues.

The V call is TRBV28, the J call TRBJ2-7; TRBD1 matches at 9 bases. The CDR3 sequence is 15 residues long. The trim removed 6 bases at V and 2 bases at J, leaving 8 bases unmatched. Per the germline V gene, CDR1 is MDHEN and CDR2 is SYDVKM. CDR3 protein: CASRGTGPFTYEQYF. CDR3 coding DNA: TGTGCCAGCAGAGGGACAGGGCCCTTCACCTACGAGCAGTACTTC.

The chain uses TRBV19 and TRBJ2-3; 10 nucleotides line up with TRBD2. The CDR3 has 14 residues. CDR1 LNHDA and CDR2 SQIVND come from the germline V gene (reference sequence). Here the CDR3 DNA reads TGTGGTTGTAGCGGGGGGCTAAGCACAGATACGCAGTATTTT. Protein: CGCSGGLSTDTQYF.

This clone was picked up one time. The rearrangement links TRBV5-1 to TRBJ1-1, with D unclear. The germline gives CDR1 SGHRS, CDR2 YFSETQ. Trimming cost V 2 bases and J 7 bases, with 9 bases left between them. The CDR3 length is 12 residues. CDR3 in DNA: TGCGCCAGCAGCTTCGGGCGGGATGAAGCTTTCTTT. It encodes CASSFGRDEAFF.

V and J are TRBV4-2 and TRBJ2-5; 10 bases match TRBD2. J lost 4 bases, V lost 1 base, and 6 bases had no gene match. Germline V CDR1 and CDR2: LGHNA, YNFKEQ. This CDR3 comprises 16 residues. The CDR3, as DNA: TGTGCCAGCAGCCAAGCGAGCGGGGGGGCCGGAGAGACCCAGTACTTC. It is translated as CASSQASGGAGETQYF.

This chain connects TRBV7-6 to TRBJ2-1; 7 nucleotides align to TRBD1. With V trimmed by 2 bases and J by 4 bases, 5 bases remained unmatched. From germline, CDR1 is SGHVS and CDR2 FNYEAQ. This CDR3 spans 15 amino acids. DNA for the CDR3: TGTGCCAGCAGCTTACCCGGGACAGAATACAATGAGCAGTTCTTC. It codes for CASSLPGTEYNEQFF.

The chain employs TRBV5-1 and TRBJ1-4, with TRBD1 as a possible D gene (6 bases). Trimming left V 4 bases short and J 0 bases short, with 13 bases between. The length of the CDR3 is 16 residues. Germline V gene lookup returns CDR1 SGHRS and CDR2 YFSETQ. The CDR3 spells CASSPGGGATNEKLFF. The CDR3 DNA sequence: TGCGCCAGCAGCCCTGGAGGGGGTGCAACTAATGAAAAACTGTTTTTT.

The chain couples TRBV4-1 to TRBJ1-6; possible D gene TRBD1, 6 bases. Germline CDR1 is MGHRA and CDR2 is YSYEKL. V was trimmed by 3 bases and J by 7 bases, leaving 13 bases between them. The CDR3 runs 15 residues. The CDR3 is CASSQPLRGNSPLHF. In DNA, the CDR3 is TGCGCCAGCAGCCAGCCCCTAAGGGGGAATTCACCCCTCCACTTT.